These 5 T cell receptor beta chains originate from one sample sequenced in a study of blood T cells in healthy people across ages. It was with a sample-barcoded 5' primer and a J-beta primer mix that a second PCR of roughly 7 to 12 cycles was run. TCRdb re-called the 5' RACE reads through MiXCR, storing one row per CDR3 protein. The top ten hold 18% of the sample, which has approximately 1,000,000 distinct CDR3 sequences, 45% seen once. Sequences were obtained from blood. Receptors originate from a woman in her sixties in good health.

This clonotype was detected only a few times. This rearrangement joins TRBV5-4 to TRBJ2-6, with 10 nucleotides matching TRBD1. The CDR3 covers 17 residues. The V segment lost 3 bases and the J segment 0 bases; nucleotides outside the gene matches: 3. Germline assignment: CDR1 SGHNT and CDR2 YYREEE (reference sequence). CDR3 DNA: TGTGCCAGCAGCTGGGGACAGGGGAACTCTGGGGCCAACGTCCTGACTTTC. The encoded protein is CASSWGQGNSGANVLTF.

This clonotype was observed a few times. The chain carries TRBV20-1 and TRBJ1-2, with a tentative D call TRBD1 (5 bases). Trimming took off 6 bases at V and 4 bases at J, with 21 bases between the two ends. Looked up from germline, CDR1 is DFQATT and CDR2 is SNEGSKA (reference sequence). This CDR3 is built from 15 residues. The CDR3 DNA reads TGCAGTGCAAACCCAGGACATGGGATTTCCTATGGCTACACCTTC. Amino acid sequence: CSANPGHGISYGYTF.

This clonotype has only a few counts. The chain employs TRBV29-1 and TRBJ2-7; D not resolved. CDR3 length: 11 amino acids. Germline V gives CDR1 SQVTM, CDR2 ANQGSEA. The ends were cut back, 5 bases at V and 3 bases at J, with 8 bases in the middle. This CDR3 is CSVNGDYEQYF. As DNA, the CDR3 is TGCAGCGTTAATGGCGACTACGAGCAGTACTTC.

The CDR3 region is CASSQEPSRNEQYF. The CDR3 nucleotides read TGTGCCAGCAGCCAAGAGCCTAGCCGCAATGAGCAGTACTTC. The chain couples TRBV3-1 to TRBJ2-7; a weak D match, TRBD2 (5 bases). V was cut by 0 bases and J by 7 bases, with 13 bases left in between. The CDR3 contains 14 residues. Germline CDR1 reads LGHDT; CDR2 reads YNNKEL (reference sequence).

This clonotype was recorded a few times. Given a much more abundant clone one base away, this may be a read error. The chain is built from TRBV6-4 and TRBJ2-1; D might be TRBD2 (6 bases). The J call may be incorrect, as the DNA end agrees better with TRBJ2-7. Germline loops: CDR1 MRHNA, CDR2 SNTAGT. The CDR3 totals 16 residues. CDR3 region: CASSDSIGSSYNEQYF. The CDR3 nucleotides are TGTGCCAGCAGTGACTCGATCGGGAGTTCCTACAATGAGCAGTACTTC.